This entry lists 3 T cell receptor beta chains sequenced from one sample in a study of esophageal squamous cell carcinoma under preoperative chemotherapy. Each CDR3 protein is one row after TCRdb ran MiXCR on the PCR reads. The top ten hold over 9.5% of the sample, which has approximately 30,000 distinct CDR3 sequences, less than 55% seen once. Stated time point: before preoperative PTX-NDP chemotherapy. The sample here was taken from a patient given preoperative chemotherapy. All receptors derive from a human donor with esophageal squamous cell carcinoma. The donor label of this sample is uncertain.

This clonotype appeared a single time. This rearrangement joins TRBV10-1 to TRBJ2-3, with D possibly being TRBD1 or TRBD2 (5 bases each). The CDR3 sequence is 14 residues long. The V gene's germline CDR1 is WNHNN and CDR2 SYGVQD (reference sequence). CDR3: CRGSGLWAKDTQYF. As DNA, the CDR3 is TGCCGCGGCTCGGGGCTGTGGGCCAAAGACACGCAGTATTTT.

Notes on this clonotype: A junction end diverges from the germline sequence, so it may reflect a read error. V and J are TRBV7-6 and TRBJ2-5; D perhaps matches TRBD2 (7 bases). Per the germline V gene, CDR1 is SGHVS and CDR2 is FNYEAQ. The CDR3 covers 15 residues. Here the CDR3 DNA reads TGTGCCAGGGGGCGCGGGGGCACTGACCAAGAGACGCAGTACTTC. Encoded protein: CARGRGGTDQETQYF. The entire variable domain, with the rest obtained from reference TRBV7-6 and TRBJ2-5, is as follows: GAGVSQSPRYKVTKRGQDVALRCDPISGHVSLYWYRQALGQGPEFLTYFNYEAQQDKSGLPNDRFSAERPEGSISTLTIQRTEQRDSAMYRCARGRGGTDQETQYFGPGTRLLVL.

The chain combines TRBV7-8 with TRBJ2-4, with D perhaps matching TRBD1 (7 bases). The ends were cut back, 5 bases at V and 13 bases at J, with 39 bases in the middle. The germline V gene has CDR1 SGHVS and CDR2 FQNEAQ. The CDR3 has 20 residues. The CDR3 protein is CASSLKQRVRGLRAKNTQYF. CDR3 nucleotide sequence: TGTGCCAGCAGCCTTAAGCAGCGGGTGAGGGGGCTGCGGGCCAAAAATACGCAGTACTTC.